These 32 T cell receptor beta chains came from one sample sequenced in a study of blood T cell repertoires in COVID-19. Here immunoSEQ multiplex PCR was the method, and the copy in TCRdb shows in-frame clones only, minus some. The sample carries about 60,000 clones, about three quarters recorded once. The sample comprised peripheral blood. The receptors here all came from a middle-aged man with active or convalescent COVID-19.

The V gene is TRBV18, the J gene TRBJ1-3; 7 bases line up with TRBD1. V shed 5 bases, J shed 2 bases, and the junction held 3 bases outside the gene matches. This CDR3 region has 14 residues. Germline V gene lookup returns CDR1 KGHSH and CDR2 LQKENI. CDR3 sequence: CASSSDRAGNTIYF. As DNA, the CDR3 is TGTGCCAGCTCATCCGACAGGGCTGGAAACACCATATATTTT.

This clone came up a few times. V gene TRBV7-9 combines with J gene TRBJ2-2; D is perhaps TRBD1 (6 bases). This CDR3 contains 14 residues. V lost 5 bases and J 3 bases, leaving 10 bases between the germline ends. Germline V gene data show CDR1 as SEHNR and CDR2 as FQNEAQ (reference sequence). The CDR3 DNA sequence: TGTGCCAGCAGCCGGGACACCCACACCGGGGAGCTGTTTTTT. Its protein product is CASSRDTHTGELFF.

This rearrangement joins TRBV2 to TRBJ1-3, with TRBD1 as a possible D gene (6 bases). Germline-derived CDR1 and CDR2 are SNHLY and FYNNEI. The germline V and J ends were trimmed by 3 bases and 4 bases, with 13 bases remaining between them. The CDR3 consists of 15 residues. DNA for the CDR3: TGTGCCAGCAGTGATCGAACAGGGCAAGGAAACACCATATATTTT. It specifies CASSDRTGQGNTIYF.

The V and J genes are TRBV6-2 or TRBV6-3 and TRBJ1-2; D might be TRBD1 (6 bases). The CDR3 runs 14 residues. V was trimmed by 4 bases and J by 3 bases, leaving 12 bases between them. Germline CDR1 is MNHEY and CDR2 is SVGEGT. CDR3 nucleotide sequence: TGTGCCAGCAGTTTACAGGGAGAGGACTATGGCTACACCTTC. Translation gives CASSLQGEDYGYTF.

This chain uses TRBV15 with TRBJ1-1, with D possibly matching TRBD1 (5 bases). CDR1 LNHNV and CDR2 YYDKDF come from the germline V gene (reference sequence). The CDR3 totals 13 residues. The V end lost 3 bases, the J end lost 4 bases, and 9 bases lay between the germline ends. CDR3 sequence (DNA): TGTGCCACCAGCAGCAGGGTGGCCACTGAAGCTTTCTTT. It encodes CATSSRVATEAFF. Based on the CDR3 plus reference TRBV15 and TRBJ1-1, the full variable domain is DAMVIQNPRYQVTQFGKPVTLSCSQTLNHNVMYWYQQKSSQAPKLLFHYYDKDFNNEADTPDNFQSRRPNTSFCFLDIRSPGLGDTAMYLCATSSRVATEAFFGQGTRLTVV.

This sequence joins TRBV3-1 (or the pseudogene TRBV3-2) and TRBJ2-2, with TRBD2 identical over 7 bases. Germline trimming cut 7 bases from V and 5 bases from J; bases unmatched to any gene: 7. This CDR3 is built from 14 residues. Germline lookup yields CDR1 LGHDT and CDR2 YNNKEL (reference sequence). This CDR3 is CASKGGSGTGELFF. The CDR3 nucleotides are TGTGCCAGCAAGGGCGGGAGTGGAACCGGGGAGCTGTTTTTT.

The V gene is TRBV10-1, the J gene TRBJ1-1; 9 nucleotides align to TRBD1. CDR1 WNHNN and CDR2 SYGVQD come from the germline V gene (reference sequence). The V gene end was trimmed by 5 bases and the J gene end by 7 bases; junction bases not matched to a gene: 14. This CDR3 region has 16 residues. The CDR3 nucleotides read TGCGCCAGCAGTCGAGGTCGGGACAGGGAAAGAAGTGAAGCTTTCTTT. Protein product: CASSRGRDRERSEAFF.

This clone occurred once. Written as DNA, the CDR3 is TGTGCCAGCAGTTATGGCATCGAGGAATCACCCCTCCACTTT. Its translation is CASSYGIEESPLHF. V and J are TRBV6-5 and TRBJ1-6; no firm D call. V was pared by 3 bases and J by 10 bases, with 13 bases between. The CDR3 contains 14 residues. CDR1 is MNHEY and CDR2 is SVGAGI in the germline V gene.

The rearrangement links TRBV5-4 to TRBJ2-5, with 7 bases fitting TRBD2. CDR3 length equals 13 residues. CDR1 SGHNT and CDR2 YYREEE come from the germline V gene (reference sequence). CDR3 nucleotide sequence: TGTGCAAGCGGGGTTCAGGGTAAAGAGACCCAGTACTTC. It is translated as CASGVQGKETQYF.

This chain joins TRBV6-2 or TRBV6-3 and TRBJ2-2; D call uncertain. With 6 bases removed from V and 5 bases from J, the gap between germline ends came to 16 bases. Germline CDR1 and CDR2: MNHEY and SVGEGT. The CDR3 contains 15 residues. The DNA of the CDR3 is TGTGCCAGCAGCCGCGTACCTAGTCAGACCGGGGAGCTGTTTTTT. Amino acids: CASSRVPSQTGELFF.

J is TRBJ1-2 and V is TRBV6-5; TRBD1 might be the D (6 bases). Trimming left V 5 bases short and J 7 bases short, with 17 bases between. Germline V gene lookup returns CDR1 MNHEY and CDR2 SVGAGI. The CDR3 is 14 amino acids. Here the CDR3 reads CASSPLNTGRGYTF. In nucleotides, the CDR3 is TGTGCCAGCAGTCCACTCAATACAGGGCGTGGCTACACCTTC.

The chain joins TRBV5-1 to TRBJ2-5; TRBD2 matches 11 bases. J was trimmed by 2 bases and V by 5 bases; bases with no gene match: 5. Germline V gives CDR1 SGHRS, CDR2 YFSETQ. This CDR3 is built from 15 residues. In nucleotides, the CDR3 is TGCGCCAGCAGTATTAGCGGGAGGGCTCAAGAGACCCAGTACTTC. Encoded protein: CASSISGRAQETQYF.

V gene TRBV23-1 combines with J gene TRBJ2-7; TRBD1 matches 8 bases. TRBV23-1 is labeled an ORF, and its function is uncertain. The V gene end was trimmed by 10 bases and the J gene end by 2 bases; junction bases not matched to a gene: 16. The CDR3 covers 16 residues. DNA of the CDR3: TGCGCCACCACCTTCTCGACAGGGGACGTTACCTACGAGCAGTACTTC. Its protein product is CATTFSTGDVTYEQYF.

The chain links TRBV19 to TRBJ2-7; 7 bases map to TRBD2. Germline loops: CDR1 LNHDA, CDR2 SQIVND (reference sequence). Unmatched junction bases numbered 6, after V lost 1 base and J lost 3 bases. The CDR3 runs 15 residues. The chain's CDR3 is CASSIGSAGSYEQYF. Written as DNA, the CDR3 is TGTGCCAGTAGTATAGGATCAGCGGGGAGCTACGAGCAGTACTTC.

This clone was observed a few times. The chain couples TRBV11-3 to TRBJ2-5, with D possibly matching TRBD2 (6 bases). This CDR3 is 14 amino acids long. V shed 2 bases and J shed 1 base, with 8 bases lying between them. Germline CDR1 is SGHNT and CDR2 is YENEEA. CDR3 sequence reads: CASSLSSAQETQYF. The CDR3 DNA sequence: TGTGCCAGCAGCTTATCTAGCGCCCAAGAGACCCAGTACTTC.

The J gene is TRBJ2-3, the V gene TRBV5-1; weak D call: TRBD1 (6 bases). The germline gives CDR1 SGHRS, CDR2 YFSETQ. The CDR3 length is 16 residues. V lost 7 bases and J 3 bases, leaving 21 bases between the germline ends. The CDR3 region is CASGTYRTEKTDTQYF. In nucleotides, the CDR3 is TGCGCCAGCGGAACCTACCGGACAGAAAAAACAGATACGCAGTATTTT.

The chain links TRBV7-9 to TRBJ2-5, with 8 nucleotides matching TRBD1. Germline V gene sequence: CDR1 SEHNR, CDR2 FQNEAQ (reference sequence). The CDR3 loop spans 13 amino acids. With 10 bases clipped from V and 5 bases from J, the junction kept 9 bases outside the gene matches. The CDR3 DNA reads TGTGCCATCCGGCAGGGGGCGGGGGAGACCCAGTACTTC. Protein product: CAIRQGAGETQYF.

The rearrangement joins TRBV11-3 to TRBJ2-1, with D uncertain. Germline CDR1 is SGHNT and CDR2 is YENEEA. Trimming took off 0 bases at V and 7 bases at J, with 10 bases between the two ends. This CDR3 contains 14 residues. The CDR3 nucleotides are TGTGCCAGCAGCTTAGATTCATCTAGGAATGAGCAGTTCTTC. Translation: CASSLDSSRNEQFF.

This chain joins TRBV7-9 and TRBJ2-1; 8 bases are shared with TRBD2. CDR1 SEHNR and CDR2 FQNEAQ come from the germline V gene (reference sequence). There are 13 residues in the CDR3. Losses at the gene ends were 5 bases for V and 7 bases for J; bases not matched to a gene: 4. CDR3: CASSPSGGNEQFF. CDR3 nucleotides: TGTGCCAGCAGCCCCAGCGGGGGTAATGAGCAGTTCTTC.

The chain's CDR3 is CASSPRTGELFF. CDR3 coding DNA: TGTGCCAGCAGCCCTCGGACCGGGGAGCTGTTTTTT. The rearrangement joins TRBV5-6 to TRBJ2-2; D unresolved. Trimming shortened V by 4 bases and J by 5 bases, and 6 bases separated the two germline ends. CDR3 length: 12 residues. CDR1 SGHDT and CDR2 YYEEEE come from the germline V gene.

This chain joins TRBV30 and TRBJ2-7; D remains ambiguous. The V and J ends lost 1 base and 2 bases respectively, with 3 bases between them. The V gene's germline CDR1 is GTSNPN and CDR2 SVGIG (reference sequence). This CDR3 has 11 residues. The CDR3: CAWSGTYEQYF. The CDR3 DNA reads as TGTGCCTGGAGTGGTACCTACGAGCAGTACTTC.

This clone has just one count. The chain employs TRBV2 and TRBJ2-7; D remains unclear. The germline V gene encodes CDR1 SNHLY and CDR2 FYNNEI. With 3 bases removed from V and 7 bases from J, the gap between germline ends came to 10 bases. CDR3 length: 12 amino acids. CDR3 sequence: CASSEARREQYF. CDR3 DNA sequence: TGTGCCAGCAGTGAGGCACGGCGGGAGCAGTACTTC.

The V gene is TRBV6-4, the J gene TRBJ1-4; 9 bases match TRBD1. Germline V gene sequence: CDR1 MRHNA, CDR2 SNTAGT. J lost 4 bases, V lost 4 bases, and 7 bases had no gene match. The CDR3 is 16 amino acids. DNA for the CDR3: TGTGCCAGCAGTGCGTATCGGACAGGGGTTAATGAAAAACTGTTTTTT. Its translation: CASSAYRTGVNEKLFF.

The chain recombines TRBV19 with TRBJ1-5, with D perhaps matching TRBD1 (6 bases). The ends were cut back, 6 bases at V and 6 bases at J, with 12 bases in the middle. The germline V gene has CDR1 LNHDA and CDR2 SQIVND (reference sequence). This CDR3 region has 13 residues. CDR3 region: CASREGGAQPQHF. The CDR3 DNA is TGTGCCAGTAGAGAGGGGGGGGCTCAGCCCCAGCATTTT. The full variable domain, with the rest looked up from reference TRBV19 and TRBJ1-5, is DGGITQSPKYLFRKEGQNVTLSCEQNLNHDAMYWYRQDPGQGLRLIYYSQIVNDFQKGDIAEGYSVSREKKESFPLTVTSAQKNPTAFYLCASREGGAQPQHFGDGTRLSIL.

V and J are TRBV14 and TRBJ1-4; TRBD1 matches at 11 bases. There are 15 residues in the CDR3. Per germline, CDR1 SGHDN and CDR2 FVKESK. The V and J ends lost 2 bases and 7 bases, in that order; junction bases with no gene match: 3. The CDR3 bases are TGTGCCAGCAGCCAAATCGGGACAGGGGGTGAAAAACTGTTTTTT. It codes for CASSQIGTGGEKLFF.

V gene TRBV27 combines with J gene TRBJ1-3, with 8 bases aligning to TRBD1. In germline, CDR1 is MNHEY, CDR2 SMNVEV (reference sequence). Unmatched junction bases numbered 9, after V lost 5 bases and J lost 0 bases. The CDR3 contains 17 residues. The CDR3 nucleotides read TGTGCCAGCAGTCCCCGGACAGGGCGAGCCTCTGGAAACACCATATATTTT. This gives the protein CASSPRTGRASGNTIYF.

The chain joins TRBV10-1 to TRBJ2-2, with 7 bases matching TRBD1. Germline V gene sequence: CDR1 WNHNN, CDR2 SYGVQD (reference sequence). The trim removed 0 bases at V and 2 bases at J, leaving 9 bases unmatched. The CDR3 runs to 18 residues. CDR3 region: CASSESALGQINTGELFF. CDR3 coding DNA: TGCGCCAGCAGTGAGTCGGCCCTGGGACAGATTAACACCGGGGAGCTGTTTTTT.

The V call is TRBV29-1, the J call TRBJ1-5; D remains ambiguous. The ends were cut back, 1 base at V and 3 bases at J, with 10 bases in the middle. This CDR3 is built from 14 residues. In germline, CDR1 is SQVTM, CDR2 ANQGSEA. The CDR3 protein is CSVEGSGINQPQHF. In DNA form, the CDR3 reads TGCAGCGTTGAAGGGTCCGGTATCAATCAGCCCCAGCATTTT.

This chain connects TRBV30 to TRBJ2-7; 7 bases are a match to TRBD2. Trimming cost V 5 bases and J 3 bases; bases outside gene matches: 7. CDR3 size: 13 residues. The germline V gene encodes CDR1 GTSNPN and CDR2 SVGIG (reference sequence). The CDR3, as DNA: TGTGCCTGGGGCCGAGGACTAGTCTACGAGCAGTACTTC. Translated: CAWGRGLVYEQYF.

The CDR3 spells CAWSLDFYEQFF. CDR3 DNA sequence: TGTGCCTGGTCACTAGATTTCTATGAGCAGTTCTTC. The chain carries TRBV30 and TRBJ2-1, with D possibly TRBD2 on 5 matching bases. Trimming took off 5 bases at V and 8 bases at J, with 13 bases between the two ends. The CDR3 is 12 amino acids. CDR1 and CDR2 from the germline V gene are GTSNPN and SVGIG (reference sequence). Filled out from reference TRBV30 and TRBJ2-1, the complete variable domain reads SQTIHQWPATLVQPVGSPLSLECTVEGTSNPNLYWYRQAAGRGLQLLFYSVGIGQISSEVPQNLSASRPQDRQFILSSKKLLLSDSGFYLCAWSLDFYEQFFGPGTRLTVL.

CDR3 nucleotides: TGTGCCAGCAGCTTAGGGCAGGGAACAGATACGCAGTATTTT. It encodes CASSLGQGTDTQYF. V usage is TRBV7-7 and J usage is TRBJ2-3; possibly TRBD1 for D (5 bases). V was cut by 1 base and J by 3 bases, with 8 bases left in between. CDR3 size: 14 residues. From germline, CDR1 is SSHAT and CDR2 FNYEAQ (reference sequence).

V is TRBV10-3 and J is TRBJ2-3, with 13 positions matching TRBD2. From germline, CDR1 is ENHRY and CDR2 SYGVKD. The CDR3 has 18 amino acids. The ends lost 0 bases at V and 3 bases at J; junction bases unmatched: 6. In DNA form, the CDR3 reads TGTGCCATCAGTGAGTCGAGGGGGACTAGCGGGGCGACAGATACGCAGTATTTT. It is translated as CAISESRGTSGATDTQYF.